The 13 T cell receptor beta chains reported below all come from one sample, sequenced in a study of blood T cell repertoires in COVID-19. Assay: immunoSEQ multiplex PCR; the TCRdb copy retains only in-frame clones and omits some. The table has 46,000 or so clones, less than 90% seen once. The sequenced sample consisted of peripheral blood. The receptors stem from a human donor in a cohort sampled during active COVID-19.

The chain recombines TRBV4-1 with TRBJ1-2; D possibly corresponds to TRBD1 (6 bases). Per germline, CDR1 MGHRA and CDR2 YSYEKL. The CDR3 extends over 17 amino acids. The V gene lost 3 bases and the J gene lost 2 bases, with 19 bases spanning the gap. CDR3 DNA sequence: TGCGCCAGCAGCCAGGAAAGGGGGGGGTTTTGGAACTATGGCTACACCTTC. Translated, it gives CASSQERGGFWNYGYTF.

The chain recombines TRBV7-6 with TRBJ1-2; 8 nucleotides line up with TRBD1. This CDR3 spans 16 amino acids. The V and J ends lost 1 base and 1 base, in that order; junction bases with no gene match: 5. From germline, CDR1 is SGHVS and CDR2 FNYEAQ. The CDR3, as DNA: TGTGCCAGCAGCTTAGTTTCAGGGGGCGGTAACTATGGCTACACCTTC. This encodes CASSLVSGGGNYGYTF.

J is TRBJ2-7 and V is TRBV27, with D uncertain. CDR3 size: 17 residues. Trimming cost V 5 bases and J 0 bases, with 20 bases left between them. The germline CDR1 and CDR2 sequences are MNHEY and SMNVEV (reference sequence). The CDR3 bases are TGTGCCAGCAGTCCCTTGTTTTCTTGGTCTAGCTCCTACGAGCAGTACTTC. Encoded protein: CASSPLFSWSSSYEQYF.

CDR3 protein: CASSLQDNRVDEQYF. The CDR3 DNA sequence: TGCGCCAGCAGCTTACAAGACAACAGGGTAGACGAGCAGTACTTC. J is TRBJ2-7 and V is TRBV5-1; D may be TRBD1 (6 bases). The V gene's germline CDR1 is SGHRS and CDR2 YFSETQ. This CDR3 is built from 15 residues. Trimming left V 2 bases short and J 5 bases short, with 17 bases between.

This chain uses TRBV14 with TRBJ2-5; perhaps TRBD1 as D (6 bases). The CDR3 runs 15 residues. In germline, CDR1 is SGHDN, CDR2 FVKESK. Trimming took off 1 base at V and 2 bases at J, with 11 bases between the two ends. The chain's CDR3 is CASSQALGGQETQYF. The CDR3 DNA follows: TGTGCCAGCAGCCAAGCTCTAGGGGGACAAGAGACCCAGTACTTC.

This chain joins TRBV19 and TRBJ1-1; TRBD1 might be the D (5 bases). Germline V gives CDR1 LNHDA, CDR2 SQIVND (reference sequence). V was cut by 7 bases and J by 2 bases, with 11 bases left in between. The length of the CDR3 is 13 residues. CDR3 coding DNA: TGTGCCAGTAAATTCGACAGCAACACTGAAGCTTTCTTT. It translates to CASKFDSNTEAFF. The full variable domain, in which reference TRBV19 and TRBJ1-1 provide the parts outside the CDR3, is DGGITQSPKYLFRKEGQNVTLSCEQNLNHDAMYWYRQDPGQGLRLIYYSQIVNDFQKGDIAEGYSVSREKKESFPLTVTSAQKNPTAFYLCASKFDSNTEAFFGQGTRLTVV.

This chain connects TRBV10-2 to TRBJ2-6, with D possibly being TRBD1 (6 bases). The germline V gene encodes CDR1 WSHSY and CDR2 SAAADI. The CDR3 is 17 residues long. Trimming removed 7 bases at V and 0 bases at J, with 16 bases between. Written as DNA, the CDR3 is TGCGCCAGCATTCCCGCGACAGGAGTCTCTGGGGCCAACGTCCTGACTTTC. Residues: CASIPATGVSGANVLTF.

The CDR3 loop is CASSRDRSMNTEAFF. Written as DNA, the CDR3 is TGTGCCAGCAGTAGGGACAGGTCAATGAACACTGAAGCTTTCTTT. The chain has TRBV6-6 and TRBJ1-1; 8 bases map to TRBD1. The trim removed 5 bases at V and 0 bases at J, leaving 5 bases unmatched. CDR3 length: 15 residues. The germline CDR1 and CDR2 sequences are MNHNY and SVGAGI (reference sequence).

V usage is TRBV6-5 and J usage is TRBJ2-7, with D tentatively TRBD1 (6 bases). Trimming left V 5 bases short and J 3 bases short, with 14 bases between. The CDR3 is 14 amino acids. CDR1 and CDR2 (germline): MNHEY, SVGAGI. This CDR3 reads CASSPRQDFYEQYF. The CDR3 DNA sequence: TGTGCCAGCAGTCCCCGACAGGACTTCTACGAGCAGTACTTC.

The chain combines TRBV3-1 (or the pseudogene TRBV3-2) with TRBJ2-7, with D possibly matching TRBD1 (6 bases). The CDR3 is 14 residues long. Germline-derived CDR1 and CDR2 are LGHDT and YNNKEL (reference sequence). V shed 4 bases and J shed 3 bases, with 13 bases lying between them. The CDR3 bases are TGTGCCAGCAGCCGCCGGGACACGGACTACGAGCAGTACTTC. This codes for CASSRRDTDYEQYF.

This clone was seen a single time. This rearrangement joins TRBV27 to TRBJ2-7; D not resolved. Germline V gives CDR1 MNHEY, CDR2 SMNVEV (reference sequence). V was shortened by 3 bases and J by 5 bases, with 17 bases between the two germline ends. The CDR3 is 15 amino acids. CDR3 DNA: TGTGCCAGCAGTTTTTTTTTGGCATTTCCGAACGAGCAGTACTTC. Protein: CASSFFLAFPNEQYF.

V is TRBV21-1 and J is TRBJ1-1; the table names TRBD1, a call not compared with the DNA. TRBV21-1 is listed as a pseudogene. The CDR3 is 15 amino acids. Written as DNA, the CDR3 is TGTGCCAGCAGCAAAGCACAGGGCAGGGGCTCTGAAGCTTTCTTT. This encodes CASSKAQGRGSEAFF.

This rearrangement joins TRBV19 to TRBJ1-2, with D hard to call. The CDR3 loop spans 15 amino acids. Trimming took 5 bases from V and 4 from J, leaving 17 bases between them. Per germline, CDR1 LNHDA and CDR2 SQIVND (reference sequence). The CDR3 DNA reads as TGTGCCAGTAGTGGCGGGGATAGAAGATCCTATGGCTACACCTTC. Its translation: CASSGGDRRSYGYTF.